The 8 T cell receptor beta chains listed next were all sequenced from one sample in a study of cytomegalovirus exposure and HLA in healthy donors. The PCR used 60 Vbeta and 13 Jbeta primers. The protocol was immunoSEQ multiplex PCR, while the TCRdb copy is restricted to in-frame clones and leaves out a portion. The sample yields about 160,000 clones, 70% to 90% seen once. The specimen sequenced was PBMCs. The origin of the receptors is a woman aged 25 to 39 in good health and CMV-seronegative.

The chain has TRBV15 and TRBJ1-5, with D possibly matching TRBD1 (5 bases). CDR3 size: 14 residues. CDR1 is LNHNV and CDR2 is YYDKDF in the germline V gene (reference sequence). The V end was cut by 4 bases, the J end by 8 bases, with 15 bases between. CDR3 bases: TGTGCCACCAGCACTCGGACCGACAGAAAGCCCCAGCATTTT. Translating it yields CATSTRTDRKPQHF. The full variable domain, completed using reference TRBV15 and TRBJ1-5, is DAMVIQNPRYQVTQFGKPVTLSCSQTLNHNVMYWYQQKSSQAPKLLFHYYDKDFNNEADTPDNFQSRRPNTSFCFLDIRSPGLGDTAMYLCATSTRTDRKPQHFGDGTRLSIL.

The CDR3, as DNA: TGCGCCAGCAGCGCATCACCAGGGGACGAGCAGTACTTC. It is translated as CASSASPGDEQYF. The V gene is TRBV5-1, the J gene TRBJ2-7; tentative D call: TRBD1 (6 bases). The CDR3 consists of 13 residues. Germline V gene lookup returns CDR1 SGHRS and CDR2 YFSETQ. V shed 4 bases and J shed 5 bases, with 13 bases lying between them.

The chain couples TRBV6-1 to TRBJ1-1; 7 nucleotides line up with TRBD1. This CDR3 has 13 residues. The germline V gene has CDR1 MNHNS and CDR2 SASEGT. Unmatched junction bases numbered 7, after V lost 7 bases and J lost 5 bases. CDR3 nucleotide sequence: TGTGCCAGCACACTGACAGGGTATACTGAAGCTTTCTTT. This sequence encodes CASTLTGYTEAFF.

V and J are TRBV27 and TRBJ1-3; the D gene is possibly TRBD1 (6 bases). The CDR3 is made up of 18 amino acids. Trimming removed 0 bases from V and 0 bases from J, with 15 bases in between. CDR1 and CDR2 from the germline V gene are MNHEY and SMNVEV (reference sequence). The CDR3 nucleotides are TGTGCCAGCAGTTTATCCTCCCCCCAGGGGAGCTCTGGAAACACCATATATTTT. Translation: CASSLSSPQGSSGNTIYF.

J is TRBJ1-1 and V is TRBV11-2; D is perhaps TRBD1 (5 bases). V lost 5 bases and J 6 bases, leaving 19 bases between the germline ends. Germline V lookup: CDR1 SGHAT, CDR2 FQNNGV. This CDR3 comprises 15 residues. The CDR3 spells CASSKPPGRAAEAFF. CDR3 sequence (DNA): TGTGCCAGCAGCAAACCCCCGGGCAGGGCCGCTGAAGCTTTCTTT.

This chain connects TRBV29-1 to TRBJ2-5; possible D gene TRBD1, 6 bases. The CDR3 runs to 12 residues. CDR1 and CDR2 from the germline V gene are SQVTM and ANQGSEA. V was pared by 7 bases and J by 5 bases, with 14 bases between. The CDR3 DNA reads TGCAGCGCAGCAGGGGATGGGGAGACCCAGTACTTC. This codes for CSAAGDGETQYF.

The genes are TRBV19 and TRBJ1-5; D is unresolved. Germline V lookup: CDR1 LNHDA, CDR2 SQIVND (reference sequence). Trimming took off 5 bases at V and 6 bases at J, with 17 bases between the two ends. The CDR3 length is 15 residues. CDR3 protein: CASSFPERRSQPQHF. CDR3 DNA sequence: TGTGCCAGTAGTTTCCCAGAGAGGAGAAGTCAGCCCCAGCATTTT.

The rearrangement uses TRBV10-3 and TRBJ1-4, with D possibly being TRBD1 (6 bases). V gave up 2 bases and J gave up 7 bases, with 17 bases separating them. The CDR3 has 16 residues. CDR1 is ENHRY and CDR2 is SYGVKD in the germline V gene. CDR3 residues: CAISETPGHVGEKLFF. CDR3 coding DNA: TGTGCCATCAGTGAGACGCCGGGACACGTCGGTGAAAAACTGTTTTTT.